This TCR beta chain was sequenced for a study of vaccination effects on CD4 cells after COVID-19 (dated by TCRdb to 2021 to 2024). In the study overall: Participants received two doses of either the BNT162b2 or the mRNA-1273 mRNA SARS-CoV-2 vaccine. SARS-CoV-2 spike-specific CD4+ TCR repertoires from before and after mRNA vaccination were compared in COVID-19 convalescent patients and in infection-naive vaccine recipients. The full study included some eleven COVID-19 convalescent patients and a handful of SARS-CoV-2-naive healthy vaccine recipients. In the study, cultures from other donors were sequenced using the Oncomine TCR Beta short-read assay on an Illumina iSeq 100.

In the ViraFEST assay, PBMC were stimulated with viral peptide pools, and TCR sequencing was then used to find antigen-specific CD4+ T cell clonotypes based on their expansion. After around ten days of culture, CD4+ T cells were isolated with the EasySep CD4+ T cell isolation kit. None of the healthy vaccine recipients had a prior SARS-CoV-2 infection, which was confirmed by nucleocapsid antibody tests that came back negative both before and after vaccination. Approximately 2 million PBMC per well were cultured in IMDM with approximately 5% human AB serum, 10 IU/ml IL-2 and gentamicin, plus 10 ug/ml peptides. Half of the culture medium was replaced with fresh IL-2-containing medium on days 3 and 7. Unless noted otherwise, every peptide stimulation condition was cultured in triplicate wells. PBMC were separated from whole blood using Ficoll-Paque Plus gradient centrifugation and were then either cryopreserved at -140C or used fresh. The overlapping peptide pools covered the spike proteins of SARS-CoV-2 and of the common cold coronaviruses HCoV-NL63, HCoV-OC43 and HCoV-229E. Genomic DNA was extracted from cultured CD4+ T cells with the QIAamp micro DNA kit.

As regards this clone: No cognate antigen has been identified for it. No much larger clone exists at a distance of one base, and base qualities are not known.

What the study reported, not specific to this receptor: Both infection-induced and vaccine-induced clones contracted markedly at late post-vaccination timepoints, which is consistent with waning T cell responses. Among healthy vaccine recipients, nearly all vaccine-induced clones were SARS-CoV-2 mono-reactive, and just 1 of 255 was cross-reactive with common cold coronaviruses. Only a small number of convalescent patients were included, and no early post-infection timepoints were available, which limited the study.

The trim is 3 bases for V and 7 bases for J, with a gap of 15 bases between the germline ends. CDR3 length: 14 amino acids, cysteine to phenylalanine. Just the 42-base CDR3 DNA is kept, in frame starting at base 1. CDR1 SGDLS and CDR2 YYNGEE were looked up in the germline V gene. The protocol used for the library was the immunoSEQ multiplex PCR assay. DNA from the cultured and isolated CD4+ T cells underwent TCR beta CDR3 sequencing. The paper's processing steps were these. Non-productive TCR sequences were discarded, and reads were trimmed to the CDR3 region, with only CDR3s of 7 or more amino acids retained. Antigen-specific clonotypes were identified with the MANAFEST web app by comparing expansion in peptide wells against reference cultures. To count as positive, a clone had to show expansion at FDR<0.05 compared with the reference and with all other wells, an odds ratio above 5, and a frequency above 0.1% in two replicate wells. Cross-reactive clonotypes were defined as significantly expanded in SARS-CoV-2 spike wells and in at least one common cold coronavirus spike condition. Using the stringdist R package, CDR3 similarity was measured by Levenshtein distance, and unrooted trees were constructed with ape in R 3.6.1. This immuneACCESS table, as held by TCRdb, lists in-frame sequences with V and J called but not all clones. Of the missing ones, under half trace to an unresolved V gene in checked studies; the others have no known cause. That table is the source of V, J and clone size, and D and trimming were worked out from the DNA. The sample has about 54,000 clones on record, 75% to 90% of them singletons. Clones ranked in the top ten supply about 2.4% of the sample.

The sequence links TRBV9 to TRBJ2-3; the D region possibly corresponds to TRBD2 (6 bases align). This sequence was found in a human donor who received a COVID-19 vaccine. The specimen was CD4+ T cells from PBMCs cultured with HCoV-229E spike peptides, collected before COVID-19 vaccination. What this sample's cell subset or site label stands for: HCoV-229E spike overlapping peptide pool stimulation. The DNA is TGTGCCAGCAGCGCCGTAGCGGTAGGACATACGCAGTATTTT. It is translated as CASSAVAVGHTQYF.